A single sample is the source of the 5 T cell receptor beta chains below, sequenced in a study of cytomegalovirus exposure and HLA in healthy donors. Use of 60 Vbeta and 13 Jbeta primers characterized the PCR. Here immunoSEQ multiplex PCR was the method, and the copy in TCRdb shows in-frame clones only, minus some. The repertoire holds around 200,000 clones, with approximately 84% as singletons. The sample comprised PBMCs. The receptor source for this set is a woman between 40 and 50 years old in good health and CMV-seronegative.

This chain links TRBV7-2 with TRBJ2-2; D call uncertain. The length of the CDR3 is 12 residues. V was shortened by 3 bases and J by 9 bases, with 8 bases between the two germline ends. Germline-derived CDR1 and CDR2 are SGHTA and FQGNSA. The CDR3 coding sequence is TGTGCCAGCAGCTTCCCTGACAGGGAGCTGTTTTTT. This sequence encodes CASSFPDRELFF.

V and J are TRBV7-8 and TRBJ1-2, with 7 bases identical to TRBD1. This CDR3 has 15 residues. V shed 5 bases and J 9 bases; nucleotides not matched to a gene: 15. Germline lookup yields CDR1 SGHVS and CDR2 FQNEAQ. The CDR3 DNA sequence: TGTGCCAGCAGCCGGACCCGGCAGGGGGTGGAGAGCTACACCTTC. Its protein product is CASSRTRQGVESYTF.

CDR3 in amino acids: CASSLATTYEQYF. The CDR3 DNA sequence: TGTGCCAGCAGCTTAGCTACTACCTACGAGCAGTACTTC. The V call is TRBV7-9, the J call TRBJ2-7; D call uncertain. Germline V CDR1 and CDR2: SEHNR, FQNEAQ (reference sequence). Trimming removed 0 bases at V and 2 bases at J, with 5 bases between. This CDR3 region has 13 residues.

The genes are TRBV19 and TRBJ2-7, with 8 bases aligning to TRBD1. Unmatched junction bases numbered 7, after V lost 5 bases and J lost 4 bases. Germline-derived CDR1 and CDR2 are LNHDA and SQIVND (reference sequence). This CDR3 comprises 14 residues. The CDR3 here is CASSLAGGMYEQYF. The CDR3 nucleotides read TGTGCCAGTAGTCTAGCAGGGGGCATGTACGAGCAGTACTTC. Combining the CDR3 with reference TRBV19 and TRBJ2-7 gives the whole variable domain DGGITQSPKYLFRKEGQNVTLSCEQNLNHDAMYWYRQDPGQGLRLIYYSQIVNDFQKGDIAEGYSVSREKKESFPLTVTSAQKNPTAFYLCASSLAGGMYEQYFGPGTRLTVT.

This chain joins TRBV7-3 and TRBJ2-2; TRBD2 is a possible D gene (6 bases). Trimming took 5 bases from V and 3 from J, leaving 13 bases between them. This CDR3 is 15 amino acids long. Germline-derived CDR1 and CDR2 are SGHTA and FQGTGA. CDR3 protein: CASSPQRADTGELFF. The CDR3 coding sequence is TGTGCCAGCAGCCCACAGCGGGCTGACACCGGGGAGCTGTTTTTT.